The subject of this entry is one T cell receptor beta chain. Its antigen remains undetermined. One base away there is no much larger clone; base qualities are not given. Other DNA sequences in this specimen translate into the identical CDR3. The sample belongs to a study of blood T cell repertoires in COVID-19 (dated by TCRdb to between 2020 and 2021). Regarding the research as a whole: Samples from collaborators originated in the United States, Italy and Spain and spanned both the acute and convalescent phases of COVID-19. Sample metadata almost always included a de-identified subject ID, COVID-19 status, age in years and sex. Subjects who had been exposed to COVID-19, were actively infected with it, or had recovered from it provided the deeply sampled blood TCRbeta repertoires that made up the dataset. The prospective study material was composed of cDNA or gDNA derived from T cells, B-cell-depleted T cells, or PBMCs. The samples were drawn from two sources: the first 160 participants of the ongoing ImmuneRACE study, and over 950 subjects contributed by 6 global collaborators. A freely available public database, intended as a resource for researchers studying the immune response to SARS-CoV-2, is where the repertoires were released. Where HLA class I and class II types were available, the types were taken from metadata supplied by the sample provider, not from assay-based typing.

CDR1 is given as LGHDT and CDR2 as YNNKEL, both from the germline V gene (reference sequence). V is trimmed back by 6 bases and J by 4 bases, and the junction contains 7 bases that no gene match accounts for. From cysteine to phenylalanine, the CDR3 is 15 amino acids long. Left in the record is the CDR3 DNA by itself, 45 bases read in frame from the first base. Enrolling through a virtual design, the prospective study's participants ranged in age from roughly 18 to 89 years and lived across approximately 25 United States geographic areas. In the prospective study, cohorts were assigned on the basis of participant-reported clinical history obtained from a screening survey and a study questionnaire. ImmuneRACE Cohort 3 recovered participants were defined by two consecutive negative NP/OP PCR tests, healthcare professional clearance, or symptom resolution. Mobile phlebotomists in the prospective study collected whole blood, serum and a nasopharyngeal or oropharyngeal swab from every participant. Over a roughly two-month period, participants in the prospective study had the option of providing additional blood draws and questionnaires. Prospective study blood samples were shipped either frozen or at room temperature before DNA extraction.

The immunoSEQ Assay, a bias-controlled multiplex PCR, was used to amplify TCRbeta CDR3 regions from genomic DNA. On the authors' methods: Within the assay, amplification of reference gene primers was used to estimate how many nucleated cells each sample contained. Sequence reads were collapsed and filtered to measure the absolute abundance of every unique TCRbeta CDR3 rearrangement. For each sample, productive Simpson clonality was calculated as the square root of Simpson's diversity index over productive rearrangements. TCRdb carries this immuneACCESS record with in-frame sequences only. Its versions omit some clonotypes, under half of them owing to an unresolved V gene in the studies checked, with the rest unexplained. The V and J calls and the clone size are those of that table, but D and trimming were determined from the DNA. The sample includes some 350,000 clones, with over 75% observed a single time. The top ten clones comprise around 1% of the sample.

Overall study results and their limits: The quantity of clinical and demographic metadata differed by source and by participant and was supplied without curation.

Material: PBMCs or T cells enriched from blood (not recorded which). In this chain, TRBV3-1 (or the pseudogene TRBV3-2) is recombined with TRBJ2-7, with 12 junctional bases fitting TRBD2. The receptor's source is a young man who had recovered from COVID-19. The DNA reads TGTGCCAGCAGTCCCTGGACTAGCGGGGAGTACGAGCAGTACTTC. This sequence encodes CASSPWTSGEYEQYF.